This section outlines one T cell receptor beta chain sequence together with its context. This entry comes from a study of blood T cell repertoires in COVID-19. This CDR3 has 13 residues. Germline CDR1 and CDR2: SGHNT and YENEEA. V was trimmed by 3 bases and J by 4 bases, leaving 8 bases between them. Clones were read by immunoSEQ multiplex PCR, and TCRdb kept only the in-frame ones, dropping some. The table includes about 240,000 clones, around 88% detected once. The sample consisted of peripheral blood. V and J are TRBV11-3 and TRBJ2-3, with D possibly being TRBD2 (5 bases). The TCR originated in an elderly man with acute or convalescent COVID-19. The CDR3 protein is CASSFGGADTQYF. CDR3 coding DNA: TGTGCCAGCAGCTTTGGAGGAGCAGATACGCAGTATTTT.